The rows below give T cell receptor beta chains drawn from one sample of a study of vaccination and CD4 T cells after COVID-19. TCRdb re-analysed the PCR reads in MiXCR, keeping a single row per CDR3 protein. This sample carries some 20,000 distinct CDR3 sequences, around 50% of them seen once, and the ten largest clones take about 8.2%. Antigen specificity for these receptors is unknown. Sequences were obtained from CD4+ T cells from blood, cultured in vitro. Receptor source: a human donor who had recovered from COVID-19. Both conserved end residues are part of each CDR3. A D gene is named only where the DNA matches it firmly. Expanded clones get a size class; other rows say once, few or many, or leave the size out.

TRBD1 | - | TRBJ1-3 | TRBV6-1 | CASSTLQGAKGNTIYF | TGTGCCAGCAGTACTTTACAGGGGGCGAAGGGAAACACCATATATTTT
TRBD1 | - | TRBJ2-7 | TRBV7-9 | CASSLQGQGELQYF | TGTGCCAGCAGCCTTCAGGGACAGGGAGAATTGCAGTACTTC
- | - | TRBJ2-1 | TRBV6-1 | CASSEARKGSAF | TGTGCCAGCAGTGAAGCGCGGAAGGGTTCGGCTTTC
TRBD2 | - | TRBJ2-1 | TRBV20-1 | CSARVPTSGSRNEQFF | TGCAGTGCTAGGGTCCCCACTAGCGGGAGTAGGAATGAGCAGTTCTTC
- | few | TRBJ1-2 | TRBV20-1 | CSAPSGTDYGYTF | TGCAGTGCCCCAAGCGGGACGGACTATGGCTACACCTTC
- | - | TRBJ2-5 | TRBV6-1 | CASRRSKGTQYF | TGTGCCAGCAGACGCAGTAAGGGGACCCAGTACTTC
- | - | TRBJ2-1 | TRBV21-1 | CASTLTSDRASSYNEQFF | TGTGCCAGCACCCTTACTAGCGACAGGGCAAGCTCCTACAATGAGCAGTTCTTC
- | - | TRBJ1-1 | TRBV20-1 | CSASSNTEAFF | TGCAGTGCATCCAGCAACACTGAAGCTTTCTTT
TRBD2 | - | TRBJ2-5 | TRBV11-2 | CASSPPGAGGLRLQETQYF | TGTGCCAGCAGCCCCCCTGGAGCGGGGGGGCTAAGACTACAAGAGACCCAGTACTTC
- | - | TRBJ2-1 | TRBV27 | CASSLREDPYYNEQFF | TGTGCCAGCAGTTTAAGGGAGGATCCTTACTACAATGAGCAGTTCTTC
- | - | TRBJ1-1 | TRBV10-3 | CAARGNTEAFF | TGTGCCGCCAGAGGAAACACTGAAGCTTTCTTT
- | - | TRBJ2-1 | TRBV7-8 | CASSRTGQGVEQFF | TGTGCCAGCAGCCGGACTGGCCAGGGAGTTGAGCAGTTCTTC
TRBD1 | - | TRBJ1-2 | TRBV20-1 | CSARPFDRGGHGYTF | TGCAGTGCTAGACCCTTCGACAGGGGAGGTCATGGCTACACCTTC
TRBD2 | few | TRBJ2-5 | TRBV2 | CASSGETSGQQETQYF | TGTGCCAGCAGTGGGGAGACTAGCGGTCAACAAGAGACCCAGTACTTC
TRBD1 | few | TRBJ2-7 | TRBV5-4 | CASSLDPGGRNEQYF | TGTGCCAGCAGCTTGGACCCAGGGGGCAGGAACGAGCAGTACTTC
- | once | TRBJ1-2 | TRBV11-2 | CASRTPMGRHYGYTF | TGTGCCAGCAGGACGCCGATGGGGAGACACTATGGCTACACCTTC
TRBD2 | - | TRBJ2-5 | TRBV7-2 | CASSPRSSGGAETQYF | TGTGCCAGCAGCCCGAGGTCTAGCGGGGGGGCTGAGACCCAGTACTTC
TRBD1 | - | TRBJ1-1 | TRBV2 | CASSERPGGGGTEAFF | TGTGCCAGCAGTGAAAGGCCAGGGGGTGGAGGCACTGAAGCTTTCTTT
TRBD1 | - | TRBJ2-2 | TRBV6-1 | CASSRDRATGELFF | TGTGCCAGCAGTCGGGACAGGGCCACCGGGGAGCTGTTTTTT
- | - | TRBJ1-2 | TRBV5-1 | CASSLDGGSNYGYTF | TGCGCCAGCAGCTTGGACGGGGGGTCCAACTATGGCTACACCTTC
TRBD1 | - | TRBJ2-5 | TRBV7-9 | CASSASLGGGETQYF | TGTGCCAGCAGCGCGAGTCTAGGGGGCGGGGAGACCCAGTACTTC
TRBD2 | few | TRBJ2-7 | TRBV2 | CASSPRDYSYEQYF | TGTGCCAGCAGCCCCAGGGACTATTCTTACGAGCAGTACTTC
- | few | TRBJ1-5 | TRBV20-1 | CSARRQGEGNQPQHF | TGCAGTGCTAGAAGGCAGGGCGAGGGCAATCAGCCCCAGCATTTT
- | few | TRBJ1-2 | TRBV27 | CASSLGGRAGGYTF | TGTGCCAGCAGTTTAGGGGGGCGTGCTGGCGGCTACACCTTC
- | few | TRBJ1-1 | TRBV19 | CASSATNTEAFF | TGTGCCAGTAGTGCCACGAACACTGAAGCTTTCTTT
TRBD2 | few | TRBJ2-5 | TRBV20-1 | CSASLLAGFETQYF | TGCAGTGCTAGTTTACTAGCGGGCTTCGAGACCCAGTACTTC
TRBD2 | - | TRBJ2-1 | TRBV25-1 | CASSLAGGGNEQFF | TGTGCCAGCAGCTTAGCGGGAGGAGGTAATGAGCAGTTCTTC
TRBD1 | - | TRBJ1-2 | TRBV30 | CALQGVGSEGYTF | TGTGCCCTGCAGGGGGTTGGGTCGGAAGGCTACACCTTC
TRBD1 | - | TRBJ2-1 | TRBV19 | CASRGPGQGSNEQFF | TGTGCCAGTAGAGGGCCGGGACAGGGGAGCAATGAGCAGTTCTTC
- | - | TRBJ1-1 | TRBV5-4 | CASKNRGSLNTEAFF | TGTGCCAGCAAAAACCGGGGCAGTTTGAACACTGAAGCTTTCTTT
- | - | TRBJ2-3 | TRBV27 | CASTQLGVGADTQYF | TGTGCCAGCACCCAATTAGGGGTAGGGGCAGATACGCAGTATTTT
- | - | TRBJ1-5 | TRBV6-1 | CASSVGRSNQPQHF | TGTGCCAGCAGTGTAGGACGGAGCAATCAGCCCCAGCATTTT
TRBD1 | - | TRBJ1-1 | TRBV20-1 | CSASRQGVGNTEAFF | TGCAGTGCTAGTAGGCAGGGGGTGGGGAACACTGAAGCTTTCTTT
TRBD1 | - | TRBJ2-7 | TRBV2 | CASMGGYRGTGPYEQYF | TGTGCCAGCATGGGGGGATATAGGGGGACAGGGCCCTACGAGCAGTACTTC
- | few | TRBJ1-1 | TRBV6-1 | CASTRQATTEAFF | TGTGCCAGCACTAGACAGGCAACTACTGAAGCTTTCTTT
TRBD1 | few | TRBJ1-2 | TRBV6-1 | CASSPSDRGGYGYTF | TGTGCCAGCAGTCCCTCCGACAGGGGTGGCTATGGCTACACCTTC
TRBD2 | - | TRBJ2-4 | TRBV20-1 | CSARDPSGGVVDIQYF | TGCAGTGCTAGAGATCCTAGCGGGGGGGTGGTGGACATTCAGTACTTC
TRBD2 | few | TRBJ2-5 | TRBV20-1 | CSARRREWGETQYF | TGCAGTGCTAGGAGGCGGGAGTGGGGGGAGACCCAGTACTTC
- | once | TRBJ2-3 | TRBV7-9 | CASSSRTSTDTQYF | TGTGCCAGCAGCTCACGGACCAGCACAGATACGCAGTATTTT
TRBD1 | few | TRBJ2-7 | TRBV7-6 | CASSGWDRAYEQYF | TGTGCCAGCAGCGGCTGGGACAGGGCCTACGAGCAGTACTTC
TRBD1 | - | TRBJ1-6 | TRBV27 | CASGSGTASSYNSPLHF | TGTGCCAGCGGGTCGGGGACAGCCAGCTCCTATAATTCACCCCTCCACTTT
- | few | TRBJ2-3 | TRBV20-1 | CSARPAPSYSIGGADTQYF | TGCAGTGCTAGGCCGGCCCCCTCCTACTCTATCGGGGGCGCAGATACGCAGTATTTT
- | - | TRBJ2-5 | TRBV24-1 | CATSVTSQRETQYF | TGTGCCACCAGTGTGACATCTCAAAGGGAGACCCAGTACTTC
- | - | TRBJ1-1 | TRBV19 | CASSILDGSNTEAFF | TGTGCCAGTAGTATCCTGGACGGATCGAACACTGAAGCTTTCTTT
TRBD2 | few | TRBJ2-5 | TRBV27 | CASSSKMTSIKTQYF | TGTGCCAGCAGTTCCAAAATGACTAGCATAAAGACCCAGTACTTC
TRBD1 | - | TRBJ1-5 | TRBV27 | CASSLSHRGGSNQPRHF | TGTGCCAGCAGTTTATCGCACAGGGGGGGAAGCAATCAGCCCCGGCATTTT
- | - | TRBJ1-1 | TRBV6-1 | CASRLHAAMNTEAFF | TGTGCCAGCAGACTACACGCCGCGATGAACACTGAAGCTTTCTTT
- | few | TRBJ1-6 | TRBV2 | CASSGIKTGGPSSYNSPLHF | TGTGCCAGCAGTGGAATCAAGACAGGAGGGCCGAGCTCCTATAATTCACCCCTCCACTTT
TRBD1 | few | TRBJ1-6 | TRBV20-1 | CSARDDRGWSPLHF | TGCAGTGCTAGGGATGACAGGGGTTGGTCACCCCTCCACTTT
TRBD1 | - | TRBJ2-5 | TRBV19 | CASQSGTGTGGETQYF | TGTGCCAGTCAGAGTGGCACCGGGACAGGGGGCGAGACCCAGTACTTC
- | - | TRBJ1-2 | TRBV12-3/TRBV12-4 | CASRSGAGGYTF | TGTGCCAGCAGGTCCGGGGCGGGTGGCTACACCTTC
TRBD1 | - | TRBJ2-1 | TRBV28 | CASSPAGQEHNEQFF | TGTGCCAGCAGCCCTGCGGGACAGGAACACAATGAGCAGTTCTTC
- | few | TRBJ2-5 | TRBV20-1 | CSARRRDRQETQYF | TGCAGTGCTAGAAGGCGGGACAGACAAGAGACCCAGTACTTC
- | - | TRBJ2-7 | TRBV20-1 | CSARAASYEQYF | TGCAGTGCTAGGGCTGCCTCCTACGAGCAGTACTTC
TRBD1 | - | TRBJ1-5 | TRBV2 | CASSFGQGVRQPQHF | TGTGCCAGCAGTTTCGGACAGGGGGTGAGGCAGCCCCAGCATTTT
- | - | TRBJ2-6 | TRBV4-1 | CASSQGGASGANVLTF | TGCGCCAGCAGCCAAGGGGGGGCATCGGGGGCCAACGTCCTGACTTTC
- | few | TRBJ1-2 | TRBV25-1 | CASSESRLGGYTF | TGTGCCAGCAGTGAATCACGATTAGGGGGCTACACCTTC
- | - | TRBJ1-6 | TRBV6-5 | CASSYRGNNSPLHF | TGTGCCAGCAGTTACAGGGGAAATAATTCACCCCTCCACTTT
TRBD1 | - | TRBJ1-5 | TRBV18 | CASSRGQVKPQHF | TGTGCCAGCTCACGGGGACAGGTGAAGCCCCAGCATTTT
- | once | TRBJ2-7 | TRBV6-1 | CASRQGTLSSYEQYF | TGTGCCAGCAGGCAGGGGACCCTAAGCTCCTACGAGCAGTACTTC